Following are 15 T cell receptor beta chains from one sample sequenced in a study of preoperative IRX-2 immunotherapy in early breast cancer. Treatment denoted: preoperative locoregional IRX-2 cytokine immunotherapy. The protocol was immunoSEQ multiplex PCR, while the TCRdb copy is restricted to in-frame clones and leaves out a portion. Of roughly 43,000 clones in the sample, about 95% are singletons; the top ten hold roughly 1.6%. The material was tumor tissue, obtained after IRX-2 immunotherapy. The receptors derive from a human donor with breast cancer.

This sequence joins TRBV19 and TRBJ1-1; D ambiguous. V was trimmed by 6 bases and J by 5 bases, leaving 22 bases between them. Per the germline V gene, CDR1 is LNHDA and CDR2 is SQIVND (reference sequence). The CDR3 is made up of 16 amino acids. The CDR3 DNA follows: TGTGCCAGTAGCTTGCGGCGGGTTAGTTTGAGTACTGAAGCTTTCTTT. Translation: CASSLRRVSLSTEAFF.

This CDR3 reads CASSPWVGGTDTQYF. CDR3 nucleotides: TGTGCCAGTAGTCCCTGGGTCGGGGGCACAGATACGCAGTATTTT. This chain connects TRBV19 to TRBJ2-3; the D gene is possibly TRBD2 (5 bases). Trimming removed 5 bases at V and 1 base at J, with 13 bases between. In germline, CDR1 is LNHDA, CDR2 SQIVND (reference sequence). This CDR3 is 15 amino acids long. Full variable domain (remainder filled in from reference TRBV19 and TRBJ2-3): DGGITQSPKYLFRKEGQNVTLSCEQNLNHDAMYWYRQDPGQGLRLIYYSQIVNDFQKGDIAEGYSVSREKKESFPLTVTSAQKNPTAFYLCASSPWVGGTDTQYFGPGTRLTVL.

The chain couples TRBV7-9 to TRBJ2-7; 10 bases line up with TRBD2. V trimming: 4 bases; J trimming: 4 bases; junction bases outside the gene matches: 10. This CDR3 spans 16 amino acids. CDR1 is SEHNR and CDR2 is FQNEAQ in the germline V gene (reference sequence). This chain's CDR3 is CASSWVLAGPIYEQYF. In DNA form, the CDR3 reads TGTGCCAGCAGCTGGGTACTAGCGGGGCCGATTTACGAGCAGTACTTC. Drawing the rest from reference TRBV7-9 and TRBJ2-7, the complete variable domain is DTGVSQNPRHKITKRGQNVTFRCDPISEHNRLYWYRQTLGQGPEFLTYFQNEAQLEKSRLLSDRFSAERPKGSFSTLEIQRTEQGDSAMYLCASSWVLAGPIYEQYFGPGTRLTVT.

As DNA, the CDR3 is TGTGCCAGCCGTGGGATACGGGGGAGCACTGAAGCTTTCTTT. Amino acids: CASRGIRGSTEAFF. The V call is TRBV7-8, the J call TRBJ1-1; a weak D match, TRBD1 (5 bases). The CDR3 is 14 residues long. Germline V gene lookup returns CDR1 SGHVS and CDR2 FQNEAQ. The V and J ends lost 8 bases and 4 bases respectively, with 17 bases between them.

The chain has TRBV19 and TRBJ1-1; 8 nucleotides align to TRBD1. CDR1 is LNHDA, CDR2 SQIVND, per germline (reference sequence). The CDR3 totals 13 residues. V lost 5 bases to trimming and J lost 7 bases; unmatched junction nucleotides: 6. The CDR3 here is CASSLQGAGEAFF. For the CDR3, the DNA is TGTGCCAGTAGTCTTCAGGGGGCTGGTGAAGCTTTCTTT.

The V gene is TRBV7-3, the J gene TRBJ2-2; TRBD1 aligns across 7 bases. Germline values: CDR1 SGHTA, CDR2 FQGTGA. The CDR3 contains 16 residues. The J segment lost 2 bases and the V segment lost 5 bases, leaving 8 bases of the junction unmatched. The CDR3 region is CASSQDRVLNTGELFF. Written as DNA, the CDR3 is TGTGCCAGCAGCCAAGACAGGGTCCTTAACACCGGGGAGCTGTTTTTT.

CDR3 protein: CASSPRARDRETQYF. The CDR3 nucleotides read TGCGCCAGCAGTCCTCGCGCGCGGGATCGGGAGACCCAGTACTTC. The chain carries TRBV23-1 and TRBJ2-5; weak D call: TRBD2 (6 bases). TRBV23-1 is designated an ORF whose function remains uncertain. The ends were cut back, 4 bases at V and 5 bases at J, with 17 bases in the middle. The CDR3 extends over 15 amino acids.

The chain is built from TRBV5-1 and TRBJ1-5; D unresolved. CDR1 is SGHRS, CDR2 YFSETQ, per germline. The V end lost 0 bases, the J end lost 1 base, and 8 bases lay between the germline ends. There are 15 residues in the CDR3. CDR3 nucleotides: TGCGCCAGCAGCTTGGCCCCAGAGAGCAATCAGCCCCAGCATTTT. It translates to CASSLAPESNQPQHF.

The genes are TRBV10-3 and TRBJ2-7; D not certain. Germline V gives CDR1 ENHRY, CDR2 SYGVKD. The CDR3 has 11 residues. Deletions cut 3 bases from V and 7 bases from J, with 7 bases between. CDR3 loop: CAISELREQYF. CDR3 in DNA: TGTGCCATCAGTGAACTACGGGAGCAGTACTTC.

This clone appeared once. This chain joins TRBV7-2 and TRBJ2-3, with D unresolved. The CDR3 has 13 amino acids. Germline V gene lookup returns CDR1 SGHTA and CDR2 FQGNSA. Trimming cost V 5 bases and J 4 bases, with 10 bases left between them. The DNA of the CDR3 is TGTGCCAGCAGCCGCCCCCCTTCAGATACGCAGTATTTT. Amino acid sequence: CASSRPPSDTQYF.

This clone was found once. The CDR3 DNA is TGTGCCAGCAGCCCCTCGCCGGGGCGCATGGAGACCGGGGAGCTGTTTTTT. This sequence encodes CASSPSPGRMETGELFF. This chain links TRBV11-3 with TRBJ2-2; D is perhaps TRBD1 or TRBD2 (5 bases each). Germline CDR1 is SGHNT and CDR2 is YENEEA. Trimming left V 5 bases short and J 5 bases short, with 21 bases between. CDR3 length: 17 residues.

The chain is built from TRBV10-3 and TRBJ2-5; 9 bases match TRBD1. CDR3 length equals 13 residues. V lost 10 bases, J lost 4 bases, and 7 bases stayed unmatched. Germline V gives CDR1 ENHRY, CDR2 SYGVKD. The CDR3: CATGDRERETQYF. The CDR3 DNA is TGTGCCACCGGGGACAGGGAGAGAGAGACCCAGTACTTC.

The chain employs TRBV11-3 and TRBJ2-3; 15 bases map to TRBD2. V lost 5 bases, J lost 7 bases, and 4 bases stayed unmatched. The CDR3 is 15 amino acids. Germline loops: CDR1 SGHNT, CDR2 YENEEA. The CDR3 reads CASSLGLAGGYTQYF. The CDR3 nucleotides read TGTGCCAGCAGCCTCGGACTAGCGGGGGGGTATACGCAGTATTTT.

CDR3 nucleotides: TGTGCCAGCAGCTTGAATCTAGCGGGGGTTGGAGATACGCAGTATTTT. Translated, it gives CASSLNLAGVGDTQYF. The chain carries TRBV5-4 and TRBJ2-3; 10 bases fit TRBD2. V trimming: 1 base; J trimming: 5 bases; junction bases outside the gene matches: 7. This CDR3 has 16 amino acids. Germline values: CDR1 SGHNT, CDR2 YYREEE (reference sequence).

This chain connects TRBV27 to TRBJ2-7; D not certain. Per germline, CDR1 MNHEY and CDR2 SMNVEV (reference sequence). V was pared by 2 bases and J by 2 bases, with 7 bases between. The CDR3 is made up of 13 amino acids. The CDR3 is CASSLGRPYEQYF. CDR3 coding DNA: TGTGCCAGCAGTTTAGGCAGGCCCTACGAGCAGTACTTC.